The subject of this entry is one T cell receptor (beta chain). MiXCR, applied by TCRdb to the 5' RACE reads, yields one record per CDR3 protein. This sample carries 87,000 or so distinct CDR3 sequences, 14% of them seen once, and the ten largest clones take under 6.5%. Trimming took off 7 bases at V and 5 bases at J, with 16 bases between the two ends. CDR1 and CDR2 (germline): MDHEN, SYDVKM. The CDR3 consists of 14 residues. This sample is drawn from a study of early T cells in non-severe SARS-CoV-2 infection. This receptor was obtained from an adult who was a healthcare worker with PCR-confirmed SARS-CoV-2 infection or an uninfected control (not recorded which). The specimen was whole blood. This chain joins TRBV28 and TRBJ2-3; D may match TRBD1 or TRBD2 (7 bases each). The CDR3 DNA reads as TGTGCCAGCACCCAGGGGGGGCGCAGAGATACGCAGTATTTT. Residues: CASTQGGRRDTQYF.